A selection of T cell receptor beta chains follows, all from one sample in a study of shared clonotypes between healthy human individuals. The protocol was immunoSEQ multiplex PCR, while the TCRdb copy is restricted to in-frame clones and leaves out a portion. Of roughly 550,000 clones listed, roughly 96% were seen once; the top ten hold about 0.11%. The sample taken for sequencing was naive CD8+ T cells sorted from blood. The origin of the receptors is a woman in her 30s in good health. CDR3s include the opening cysteine and the closing phenylalanine or tryptophan.

TRBV27	TRBJ2-3	CASSWTSTYTQYF
TRBV7-9	TRBJ2-3	CASSLAGGPADTQYF
TRBV6-1	TRBJ1-5	CASRTGGQPQHF
TRBV6-6	TRBJ2-1	CAIRQGGFNEQFF
TRBV28	TRBJ2-1	CASRTIPPPGDEQFF
TRBV7-6	TRBJ2-1	CASSLAGGGNEQFF
TRBV2	TRBJ2-7	CASSGLAGDPYEQYF
TRBV15	TRBJ2-5	CATSRDPSGSLFGTQYF
TRBV7-9	TRBJ2-7	CASSPGTVGEQYF
TRBV30	TRBJ2-1	CAWLAGGSNEQFF
TRBV7-3	TRBJ2-3	CASSILGLAGGRADTQYF
TRBV6-5	TRBJ1-5	CASSYKSNQPQHF